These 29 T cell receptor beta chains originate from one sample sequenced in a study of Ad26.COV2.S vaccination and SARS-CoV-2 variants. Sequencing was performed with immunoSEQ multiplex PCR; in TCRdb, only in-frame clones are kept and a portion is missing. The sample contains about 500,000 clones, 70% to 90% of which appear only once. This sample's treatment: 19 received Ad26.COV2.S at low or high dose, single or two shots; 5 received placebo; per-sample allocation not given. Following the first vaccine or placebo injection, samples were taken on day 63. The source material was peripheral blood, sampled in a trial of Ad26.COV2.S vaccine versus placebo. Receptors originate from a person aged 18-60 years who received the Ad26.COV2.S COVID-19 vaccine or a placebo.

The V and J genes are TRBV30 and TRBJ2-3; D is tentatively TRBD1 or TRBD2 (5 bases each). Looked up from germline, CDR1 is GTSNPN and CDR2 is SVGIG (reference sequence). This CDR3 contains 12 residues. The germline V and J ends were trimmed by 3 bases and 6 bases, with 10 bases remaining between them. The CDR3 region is CAWRGVRDTQYF. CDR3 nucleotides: TGTGCCTGGAGGGGGGTCCGGGATACGCAGTATTTT.

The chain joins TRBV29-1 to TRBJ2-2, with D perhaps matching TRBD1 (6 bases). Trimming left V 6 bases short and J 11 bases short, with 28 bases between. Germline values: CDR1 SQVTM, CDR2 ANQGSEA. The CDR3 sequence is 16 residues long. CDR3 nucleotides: TGCAGCGTGGCAGGACAGTTCATGGGACCGGTTAACGAGCTGTTTTTT. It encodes CSVAGQFMGPVNELFF.

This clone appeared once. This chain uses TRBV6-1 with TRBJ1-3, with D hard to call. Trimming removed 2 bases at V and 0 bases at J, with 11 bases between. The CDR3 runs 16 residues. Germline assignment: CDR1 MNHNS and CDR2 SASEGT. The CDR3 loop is CASSERHLSSGNTIYF. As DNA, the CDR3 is TGTGCCAGCAGTGAACGTCACTTGAGCTCTGGAAACACCATATATTTT.

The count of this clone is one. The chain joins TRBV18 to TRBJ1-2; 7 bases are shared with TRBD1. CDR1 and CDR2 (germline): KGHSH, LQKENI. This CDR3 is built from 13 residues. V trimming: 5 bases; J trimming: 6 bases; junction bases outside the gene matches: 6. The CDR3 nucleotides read TGTGCCAGCTCATACGCTGACAGGGATGGCTACACCTTC. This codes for CASSYADRDGYTF.

CDR3 nucleotides: TGTGCCAGCAGTCTACCATCGGAGGGCTACGAGCAGTACTTC. Translated, it gives CASSLPSEGYEQYF. The chain employs TRBV28 and TRBJ2-7, with D possibly matching TRBD2 (6 bases). The CDR3 contains 14 residues. The V end lost 5 bases, the J end lost 3 bases, and 14 bases lay between the germline ends. Looked up from germline, CDR1 is MDHEN and CDR2 is SYDVKM. The full variable domain, its missing parts supplied by reference TRBV28 and TRBJ2-7, is DVKVTQSSRYLVKRTGEKVFLECVQDMDHENMFWYRQDPGLGLRLIYFSYDVKMKEKGDIPEGYSVSREKKERFSLILESASTNQTSMYLCASSLPSEGYEQYFGPGTRLTVT.

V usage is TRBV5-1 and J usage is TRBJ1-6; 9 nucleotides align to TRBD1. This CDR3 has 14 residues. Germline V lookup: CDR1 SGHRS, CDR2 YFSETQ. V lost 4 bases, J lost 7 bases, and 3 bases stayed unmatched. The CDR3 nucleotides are TGCGCCAGCAGCGCGGGACAGGGCAATTCACCCCTCCACTTT. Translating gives CASSAGQGNSPLHF.

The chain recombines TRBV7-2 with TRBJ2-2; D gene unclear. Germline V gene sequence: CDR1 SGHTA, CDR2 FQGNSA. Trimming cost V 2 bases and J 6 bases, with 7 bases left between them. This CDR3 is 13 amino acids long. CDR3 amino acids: CASSLRQAGELFF. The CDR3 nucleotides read TGTGCCAGCAGCTTAAGGCAGGCCGGGGAGCTGTTTTTT.

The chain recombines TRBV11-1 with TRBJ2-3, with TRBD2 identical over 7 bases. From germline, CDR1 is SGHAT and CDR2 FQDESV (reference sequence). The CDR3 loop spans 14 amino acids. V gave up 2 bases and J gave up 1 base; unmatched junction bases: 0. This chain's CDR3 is CASSLRGGTDTQYF. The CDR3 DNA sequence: TGTGCCAGCAGCTTACGGGGGGGCACAGATACGCAGTATTTT.

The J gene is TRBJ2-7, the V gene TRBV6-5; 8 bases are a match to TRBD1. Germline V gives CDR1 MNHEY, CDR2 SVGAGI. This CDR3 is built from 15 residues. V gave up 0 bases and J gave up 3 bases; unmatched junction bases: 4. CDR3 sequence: CASSYSPGQDYEQYF. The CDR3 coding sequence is TGTGCCAGCAGTTACTCACCGGGACAGGACTACGAGCAGTACTTC.

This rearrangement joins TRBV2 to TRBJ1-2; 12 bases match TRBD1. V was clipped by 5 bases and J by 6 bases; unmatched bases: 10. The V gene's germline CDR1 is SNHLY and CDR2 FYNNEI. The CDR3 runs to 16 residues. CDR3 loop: CASSSRDRGRLDGYTF. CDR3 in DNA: TGTGCCAGCAGTAGCCGGGACAGGGGGCGCTTGGATGGCTACACCTTC.

The CDR3 loop reads CATSELGLRAGELFF. In DNA form, the CDR3 reads TGTGCCACCAGTGAACTGGGATTGAGAGCCGGGGAGCTGTTTTTT. The chain combines TRBV24-1 with TRBJ2-2; D not resolved. Germline V gives CDR1 KGHDR, CDR2 SFDVKD. V dropped 4 bases and J dropped 6 bases, with 14 bases sitting between them. The CDR3 has 15 amino acids.

Here the CDR3 DNA reads TGTGCCAGCACCCAAGACAGGGGAGAGACCCAGTACTTC. Amino acids: CASTQDRGETQYF. This chain links TRBV28 with TRBJ2-5; 8 bases are shared with TRBD1. Germline trimming cut 7 bases from V and 4 bases from J; bases unmatched to any gene: 5. The length of the CDR3 is 13 residues. Germline lookup yields CDR1 MDHEN and CDR2 SYDVKM.

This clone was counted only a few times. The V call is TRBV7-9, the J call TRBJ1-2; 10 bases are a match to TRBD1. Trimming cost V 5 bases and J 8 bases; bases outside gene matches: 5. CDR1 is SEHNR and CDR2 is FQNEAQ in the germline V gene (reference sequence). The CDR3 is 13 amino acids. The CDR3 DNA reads TGTGCCAGCAGCCCCGGGACAGGGGAAGGCTACACCTTC. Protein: CASSPGTGEGYTF.

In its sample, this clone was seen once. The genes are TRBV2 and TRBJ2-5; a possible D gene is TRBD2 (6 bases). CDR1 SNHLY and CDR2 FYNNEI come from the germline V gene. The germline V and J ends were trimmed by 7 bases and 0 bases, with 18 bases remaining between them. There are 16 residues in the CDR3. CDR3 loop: CASKRLTGDYQETQYF. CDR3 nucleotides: TGTGCCAGCAAAAGATTGACTGGGGACTACCAAGAGACCCAGTACTTC. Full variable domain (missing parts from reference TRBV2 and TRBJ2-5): EPEVTQTPSHQVTQMGQEVILRCVPISNHLYFYWYRQILGQKVEFLVSFYNNEISEKSEIFDDQFSVERPDGSNFTLKIRSTKLEDSAMYFCASKRLTGDYQETQYFGPGTRLLVL.

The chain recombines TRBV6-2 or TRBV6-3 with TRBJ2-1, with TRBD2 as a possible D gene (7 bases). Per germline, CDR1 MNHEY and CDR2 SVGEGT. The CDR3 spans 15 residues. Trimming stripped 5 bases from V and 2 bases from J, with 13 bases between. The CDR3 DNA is TGTGCCAGCAGTCGAGGGGGGGAGGCCTACAATGAGCAGTTCTTC. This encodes CASSRGGEAYNEQFF.

This CDR3 reads CSVGQRLQETQYF. CDR3 nucleotide sequence: TGCAGCGTTGGACAGCGCCTCCAAGAGACCCAGTACTTC. The chain uses TRBV29-1 and TRBJ2-5, with D tentatively TRBD1 (5 bases). CDR1 is SQVTM, CDR2 ANQGSEA, per germline. This CDR3 is 13 amino acids long. The V end lost 4 bases, the J end lost 1 base, and 10 bases lay between the germline ends.

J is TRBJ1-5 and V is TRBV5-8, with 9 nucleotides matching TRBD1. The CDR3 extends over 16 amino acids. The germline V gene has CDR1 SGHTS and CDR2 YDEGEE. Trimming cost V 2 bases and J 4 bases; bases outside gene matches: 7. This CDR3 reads CASSLITGGSNQPQHF. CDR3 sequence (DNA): TGTGCCAGCAGCTTAATTACAGGGGGCTCAAATCAGCCCCAGCATTTT.

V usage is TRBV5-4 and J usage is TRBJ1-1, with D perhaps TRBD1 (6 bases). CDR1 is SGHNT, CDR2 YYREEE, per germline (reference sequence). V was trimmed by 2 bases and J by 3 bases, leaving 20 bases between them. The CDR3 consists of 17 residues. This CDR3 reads CASSFWGARRGDTEAFF. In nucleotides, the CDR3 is TGTGCCAGCAGCTTTTGGGGGGCTCGCCGGGGCGACACTGAAGCTTTCTTT.

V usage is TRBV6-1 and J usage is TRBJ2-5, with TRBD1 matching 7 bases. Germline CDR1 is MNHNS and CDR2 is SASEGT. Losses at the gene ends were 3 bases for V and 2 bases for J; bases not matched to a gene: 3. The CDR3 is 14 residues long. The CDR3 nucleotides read TGTGCCAGCAGTGACCAGGGGGAACAAGAGACCCAGTACTTC. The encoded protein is CASSDQGEQETQYF.

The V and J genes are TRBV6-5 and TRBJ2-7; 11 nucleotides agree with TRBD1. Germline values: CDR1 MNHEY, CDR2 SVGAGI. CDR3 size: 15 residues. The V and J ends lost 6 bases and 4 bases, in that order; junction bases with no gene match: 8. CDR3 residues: CASSRGTGGEYEQYF. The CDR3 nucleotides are TGTGCCAGCAGCCGGGGGACAGGGGGTGAGTACGAGCAGTACTTC.

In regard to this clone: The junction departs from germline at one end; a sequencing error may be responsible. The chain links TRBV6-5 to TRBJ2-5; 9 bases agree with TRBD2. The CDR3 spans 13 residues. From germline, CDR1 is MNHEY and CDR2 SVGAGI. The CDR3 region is CASSPGASGARHF. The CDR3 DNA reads TGTGCCAGCAGTCCCGGGGCTAGCGGGGCCCGGCACTTC.

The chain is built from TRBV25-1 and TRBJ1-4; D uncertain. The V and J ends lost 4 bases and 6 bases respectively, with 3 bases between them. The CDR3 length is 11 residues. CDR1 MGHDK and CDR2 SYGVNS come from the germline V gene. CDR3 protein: CASSGYEKLFF. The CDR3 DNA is TGTGCCAGCAGTGGATATGAAAAACTGTTTTTT.

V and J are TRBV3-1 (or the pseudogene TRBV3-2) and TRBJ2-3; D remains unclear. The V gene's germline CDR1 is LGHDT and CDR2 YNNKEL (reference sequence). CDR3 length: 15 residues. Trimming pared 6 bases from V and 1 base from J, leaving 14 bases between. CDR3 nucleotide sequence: TGTGCCAGCAGGCTGGGCCCTGGCGGCACAGATACGCAGTATTTT. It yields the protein CASRLGPGGTDTQYF.

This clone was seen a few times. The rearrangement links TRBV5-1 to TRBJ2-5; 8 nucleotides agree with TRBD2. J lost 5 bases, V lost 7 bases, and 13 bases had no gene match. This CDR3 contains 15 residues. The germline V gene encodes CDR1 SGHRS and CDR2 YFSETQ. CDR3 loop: CASGLGSGAGETQYF. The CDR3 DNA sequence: TGCGCCAGCGGCCTCGGTAGCGGGGCGGGGGAGACCCAGTACTTC.

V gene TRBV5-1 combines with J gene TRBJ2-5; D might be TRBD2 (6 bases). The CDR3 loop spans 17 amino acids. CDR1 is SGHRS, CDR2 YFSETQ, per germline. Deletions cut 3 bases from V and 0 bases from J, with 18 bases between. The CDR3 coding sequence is TGCGCCAGCAGCTCGGAGGGCCTAAGACGGAACCAAGAGACCCAGTACTTC. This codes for CASSSEGLRRNQETQYF.

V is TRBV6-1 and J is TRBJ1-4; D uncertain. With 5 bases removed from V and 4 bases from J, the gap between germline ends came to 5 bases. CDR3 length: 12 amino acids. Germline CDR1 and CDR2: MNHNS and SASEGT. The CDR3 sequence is CASSPRNEKLFF. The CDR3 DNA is TGTGCCAGCAGTCCTCGTAATGAAAAACTGTTTTTT.

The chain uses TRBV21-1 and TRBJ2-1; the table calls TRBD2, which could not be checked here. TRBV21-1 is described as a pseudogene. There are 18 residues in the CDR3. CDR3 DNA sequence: TGTGCCAGCAACTACAGAAAAGGAGGGGACGTGCCCTACAATGAGCAGTTCTTC. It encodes CASNYRKGGDVPYNEQFF.

CDR3 nucleotides: TGTGCCAGCAGCGTCCGGGGGGTCCGGCCCGGGGAGCTGTTTTTT. It encodes CASSVRGVRPGELFF. The gene calls are TRBV9 and TRBJ2-2; 7 bases fit TRBD2. CDR1 SGDLS and CDR2 YYNGEE come from the germline V gene. The ends lost 2 bases at V and 6 bases at J; junction bases unmatched: 7. The CDR3 is 15 residues long. The full variable domain, in which reference TRBV9 and TRBJ2-2 provide the parts outside the CDR3, is DSGVTQTPKHLITATGQRVTLRCSPRSGDLSVYWYQQSLDQGLQFLIQYYNGEERAKGNILERFSAQQFPDLHSELNLSSLELGDSALYFCASSVRGVRPGELFFGEGSRLTVL.

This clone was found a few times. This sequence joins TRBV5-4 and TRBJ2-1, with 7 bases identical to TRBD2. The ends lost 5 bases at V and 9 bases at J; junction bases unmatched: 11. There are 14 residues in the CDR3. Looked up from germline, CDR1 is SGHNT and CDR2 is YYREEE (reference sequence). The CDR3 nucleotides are TGTGCCAGCAGTCAGACCGTCGGACTAGGTGAGCAGTTCTTC. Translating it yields CASSQTVGLGEQFF.